This T cell receptor (beta chain) derives from a study of blood T cells in healthy people across ages. Background on the study: Template switching recovered approximately one barcoded beta molecule for every two T cells.

As for this clonotype: Its antigen is not known.

Whole-study results and caveats: Whereas aged donors had fewer naive CD4+ cells, long-lived donors had more of them and higher diversity.

Primers used in a second PCR of roughly 6 to 11 cycles were a sample-barcoded 5' primer and a J-beta primer mix. TCRdb independently ran MiXCR on the 5' RACE reads; one entry per CDR3 protein. In the table there are nearly 1 million distinct CDR3 sequences, roughly 50% of which are singletons. This receptor was taken from a woman aged 55-69 years in good health. Material: blood.

The CDR3 loop is CASSLVGDTTYEQYF. CDR3 nucleotide sequence: TGTGCCAGCAGCTTAGTTGGGGACACTACCTACGAGCAGTACTTC. The chain combines TRBV7-9 with TRBJ2-7; a possible D gene is TRBD1 (6 bases). The CDR3 extends over 15 amino acids. Trimming left V 1 base short and J 2 bases short, with 12 bases between. Looked up from germline, CDR1 is SEHNR and CDR2 is FQNEAQ (reference sequence).